Below are 23 T cell receptor beta chains sequenced from a single sample in a study of post-analysis software for immune sequencing data. Points from the study as a whole: A handful of TRBV segments were significantly more frequent in patients than in controls. TRBV5-6, TRBV5-1 and TRBV20-1 were among these segments.

Unique molecular identifiers were built into the TCR beta cDNA libraries. TCRdb re-called the PCR reads through MiXCR, storing one row per CDR3 protein. The sample includes hundreds of thousands of distinct CDR3 sequences, about 44% of them seen just once. Their target antigens are unknown. The specimen was blood. Receptor source: a girl aged 10-17 years with multiple sclerosis.

The chain recombines TRBV28 with TRBJ2-3; no definite D call. Germline CDR1 reads MDHEN; CDR2 reads SYDVKM. Trimming cost V 8 bases and J 14 bases, with 23 bases left between them. CDR3 length equals 13 residues. The CDR3, as DNA: TGTGCCAGCGGTTGGGCCCGACTGGCAGATCCGTATTTT. Translation gives CASGWARLADPYF.

The rearrangement links TRBV5-1 to TRBJ2-5; no firm D call. The CDR3 runs 12 residues. Germline lookup yields CDR1 SGHRS and CDR2 YFSETQ. V was shortened by 0 bases and J by 5 bases, with 5 bases between the two germline ends. CDR3 sequence reads: CASSLDGETQYF. The CDR3 DNA reads as TGCGCCAGCAGCTTGGACGGGGAGACCCAGTACTTC.

This clonotype occurred a few times. This rearrangement joins TRBV7-9 to TRBJ2-1; D remains unclear. Germline CDR1 and CDR2: SEHNR and FQNEAQ (reference sequence). This CDR3 contains 14 residues. V was pared by 5 bases and J by 10 bases, with 18 bases between. The CDR3 region has the DNA TGTGCCAGCAGCCCGAGAGGAGACTCCAGGGAGCAGTTCTTC. It encodes CASSPRGDSREQFF.

This clonotype was observed a few times. This chain's CDR3 is CSARRQGEAEQYF. In nucleotides, the CDR3 is TGCAGCGCCCGTCGCCAGGGGGAGGCCGAGCAGTACTTC. This sequence joins TRBV29-1 and TRBJ2-5; TRBD1 is a possible D gene (7 bases). The closer fit of TRBJ2-7 to the DNA end suggests the J call may be wrong. The CDR3 has 13 amino acids. Germline V gene sequence: CDR1 SQVTM, CDR2 ANQGSEA.

As regards this clonotype: Mismatch with germline at one junction end may stem from a read error. V is TRBV11-2 and J is TRBJ1-2; 7 bases map to TRBD1. Germline CDR1 and CDR2: SGHAT and FQNNGV. CDR3 length equals 15 residues. The CDR3 bases are TGTGCCAGCAGCTCCCTAATAGGGACAGACTATGGCTGCACCTTC. Amino acid sequence: CASSSLIGTDYGCTF. Full variable domain (outside the CDR3, taken from reference TRBV11-2 and TRBJ1-2): EAGVAQSPRYKIIEKRQSVAFWCNPISGHATLYWYQQILGQGPKLLIQFQNNGVVDDSQLPKDRFSAERLKGVDSTLKIQPAKLEDSAVYLCASSSLIGTDYGCTFGSGTRLTVV.

The V call is TRBV5-5, the J call TRBJ2-7, with 9 bases that match TRBD1. CDR3 length: 16 amino acids. Germline lookup yields CDR1 SGHKS and CDR2 YYEKEE (reference sequence). The trim removed 2 bases at V and 5 bases at J, leaving 11 bases unmatched. In nucleotides, the CDR3 is TGTGCCAGCAGCTTACGTCCCGGGACAGGGCCAAACGAGCAGTACTTC. Its protein is CASSLRPGTGPNEQYF. Using reference TRBV5-5 and TRBJ2-7 for the parts outside the CDR3, the full variable domain is DAGVTQSPTHLIKTRGQQVTLRCSPISGHKSVSWYQQVLGQGPQFIFQYYEKEERGRGNFPDRFSARQFPNYSSELNVNALLLGDSALYLCASSLRPGTGPNEQYFGPGTRLTVT.

The CDR3 nucleotides read TGTGCCAGCAGCTCCTCCGGGACAGGGGGTGTCCATGAGCAGTTCTTC. Its translation is CASSSSGTGGVHEQFF. This rearrangement joins TRBV7-9 to TRBJ2-1; the match to TRBD1 covers 11 bases. This CDR3 region has 16 residues. The trim removed 4 bases at V and 8 bases at J, leaving 10 bases unmatched. Germline V gene sequence: CDR1 SEHNR, CDR2 FQNEAQ (reference sequence).

This clonotype was observed a few times. V gene TRBV5-6 combines with J gene TRBJ2-5; D is tentatively TRBD1 or TRBD2 (5 bases each). Germline loops: CDR1 SGHDT, CDR2 YYEEEE. V dropped 1 base and J dropped 1 base, with 11 bases sitting between them. The CDR3 loop spans 15 amino acids. The CDR3 DNA reads TGTGCCAGCAGCTTGTATGGGGGTACCCAAGAGACCCAGTACTTC. Protein: CASSLYGGTQETQYF.

The genes are TRBV28 and TRBJ2-5; D might be TRBD1 or TRBD2, each matching 6 bases. V shed 2 bases and J shed 1 base, with 20 bases lying between them. CDR3 length: 18 residues. From germline, CDR1 is MDHEN and CDR2 SYDVKM. The CDR3 region is CASSLGRGGGKGQETQYF. CDR3 nucleotides: TGTGCCAGCAGTTTAGGGCGGGGTGGGGGCAAGGGCCAAGAGACCCAGTACTTC.

The chain carries TRBV5-6 and TRBJ1-1; the match to TRBD1 covers 7 bases. CDR3 length: 14 amino acids. Germline V gene data show CDR1 as SGHDT and CDR2 as YYEEEE. Trimming took 3 bases from V and 9 from J; bases not matched to a gene: 11. Here the CDR3 reads CASSSRDRGGKAFF. CDR3 coding DNA: TGTGCCAGCAGCTCCCGGGACAGAGGGGGGAAAGCTTTCTTT.

The V call is TRBV6-6, the J call TRBJ1-1, with 9 bases matching TRBD1. J gave up 2 bases and V 7 bases, and 5 bases lay outside the gene matches. Germline CDR1 is MNHNY and CDR2 is SVGAGI (reference sequence). The CDR3 contains 14 residues. CDR3 sequence reads: CASTGTGRNTEAFF. The CDR3 DNA is TGTGCCAGCACCGGGACAGGGCGTAACACTGAAGCTTTCTTT.

This clonotype appeared a few times. The chain recombines TRBV20-1 with TRBJ2-3, with a weak D call TRBD2 (5 bases). V lost 1 base and J lost 0, with 17 bases in between. Germline V gene data show CDR1 as DFQATT and CDR2 as SNEGSKA (reference sequence). The CDR3 has 17 residues. The CDR3, as DNA: TGCAGTGCTAGAGGAGAGGGCAAGGGATCTAGCACAGATACGCAGTATTTT. This gives the protein CSARGEGKGSSTDTQYF.

V is TRBV12-3 or TRBV12-4 and J is TRBJ2-7; 7 bases fit TRBD1. The V segment lost 4 bases and the J segment 2 bases; nucleotides outside the gene matches: 5. The CDR3 covers 14 residues. CDR3 protein: CASSSPGTAYEQYF. The CDR3 coding sequence is TGTGCCAGCAGTTCCCCCGGGACAGCCTACGAGCAGTACTTC.

For the CDR3, the DNA is TGTGCCAGCAGTTACTGGGTGGAGGTTGATGAAAAACTGTTTTTT. As protein: CASSYWVEVDEKLFF. This chain joins TRBV6-6 and TRBJ1-4; no clear D gene. The ends were cut back, 1 base at V and 6 bases at J, with 12 bases in the middle. The CDR3 covers 15 residues. Germline V gene sequence: CDR1 MNHNY, CDR2 SVGAGI (reference sequence).

This clonotype was counted between two and nine times. V is TRBV7-9 and J is TRBJ2-5; 7 bases agree with TRBD1. Per germline, CDR1 SEHNR and CDR2 FQNEAQ (reference sequence). The CDR3 has 14 amino acids. V lost 4 bases to trimming and J lost 3 bases; unmatched junction nucleotides: 5. The DNA of the CDR3 is TGTGCCAGCAGCTCTCGCGACAGGGAAGAGACCCAGTACTTC. Protein sequence: CASSSRDREETQYF.

This chain connects TRBV6-5 to TRBJ2-3; 9 bases map to TRBD2. CDR3 length: 15 amino acids. Germline V gene sequence: CDR1 MNHEY, CDR2 SVGAGI. Germline trimming cut 6 bases from V and 0 bases from J; bases unmatched to any gene: 4. The CDR3: CASRRLAESTDTQYF. Written as DNA, the CDR3 is TGTGCCAGCAGGCGACTAGCGGAGAGCACAGATACGCAGTATTTT.

The genes are TRBV7-9 and TRBJ1-2; perhaps TRBD1 as D (5 bases). The germline CDR1 and CDR2 sequences are SEHNR and FQNEAQ (reference sequence). V lost 5 bases and J 10 bases, leaving 20 bases between the germline ends. This CDR3 contains 14 residues. CDR3 coding DNA: TGTGCCAGCAGCCCGCGGGACTTTCCCAACCACTACACCTTC. It encodes CASSPRDFPNHYTF.

The chain links TRBV2 to TRBJ2-1, with 12 nucleotides matching TRBD2. CDR1 is SNHLY, CDR2 FYNNEI, per germline. V trimming: 6 bases; J trimming: 7 bases; junction bases outside the gene matches: 7. The CDR3 sequence is 15 residues long. CDR3 DNA: TGTGCCAGCAGGGAGTGGACTAGCGGGGCTAATGAGCAGTTCTTC. Amino acids: CASREWTSGANEQFF.

This chain connects TRBV5-1 to TRBJ2-6; TRBD1 agrees at 8 bases. Germline values: CDR1 SGHRS, CDR2 YFSETQ. Losses at the gene ends were 6 bases for V and 4 bases for J; bases not matched to a gene: 6. The length of the CDR3 is 15 residues. CDR3 sequence: CASTDTGGGANVLTF. The CDR3 nucleotides read TGCGCCAGCACAGATACAGGGGGAGGGGCCAACGTCCTGACTTTC.

The chain recombines TRBV5-1 with TRBJ2-7, with D perhaps TRBD1 (6 bases). Germline loops: CDR1 SGHRS, CDR2 YFSETQ. There are 15 residues in the CDR3. Trimming removed 3 bases from V and 5 bases from J, with 18 bases in between. The CDR3 DNA is TGCGCCAGCAGCTGGCCTCGACAGGCCCCGGACGAGCAGTACTTC. Its translation is CASSWPRQAPDEQYF. Full variable domain (rest looked up from reference TRBV5-1 and TRBJ2-7): KAGVTQTPRYLIKTRGQQVTLSCSPISGHRSVSWYQQTPGQGLQFLFEYFSETQRNKGNFPGRFSGRQFSNSRSEMNVSTLELGDSALYLCASSWPRQAPDEQYFGPGTRLTVT.

V and J are TRBV7-9 and TRBJ2-7, with 8 bases identical to TRBD2. V was pared by 5 bases and J by 6 bases, with 12 bases of the junction left unmatched. CDR3 length: 15 amino acids. The germline V gene encodes CDR1 SEHNR and CDR2 FQNEAQ (reference sequence). CDR3 DNA: TGTGCCAGCAGCCCAAGCGGTGCGGGAGGTGGCGAGCAGTACTTC. Translation: CASSPSGAGGGEQYF. Combining the CDR3 with reference TRBV7-9 and TRBJ2-7 gives the whole variable domain DTGVSQNPRHKITKRGQNVTFRCDPISEHNRLYWYRQTLGQGPEFLTYFQNEAQLEKSRLLSDRFSAERPKGSFSTLEIQRTEQGDSAMYLCASSPSGAGGGEQYFGPGTRLTVT.

In this sample, this clonotype turned up a few times. The chain links TRBV24-1 to TRBJ2-1; possible D gene TRBD1, 6 bases. CDR1 is KGHDR, CDR2 SFDVKD, per germline. The CDR3 is 15 residues long. Trimming stripped 3 bases from V and 2 bases from J, with 10 bases between. The DNA for the CDR3 is TGTGCCACCAGTGATGGACAGAGTCCCTACAATGAGCAGTTCTTC. Its protein is CATSDGQSPYNEQFF.

This clonotype was seen only a few times. The V and J genes are TRBV6-5 and TRBJ2-3; D uncertain. CDR1 MNHEY and CDR2 SVGAGI come from the germline V gene. The V end lost 9 bases, the J end lost 6 bases, and 19 bases lay between the germline ends. This CDR3 is 14 amino acids long. The CDR3 loop reads CASPTAPYSDTQYF. CDR3 sequence (DNA): TGTGCCAGTCCGACGGCTCCTTACTCGGATACGCAGTATTTT.